Presented here are 4 T cell receptor beta chains from one specimen sequenced in a study of cytomegalovirus exposure and HLA in healthy donors. The PCR employed 60 Vbeta primers together with 13 Jbeta primers. The table came from immunoSEQ multiplex PCR; TCRdb's copy has only in-frame clones and leaves some out. The sample yields roughly 100,000 clones, about three quarters seen once. Sequencing was carried out using PBMCs. The receptors come from a woman aged 45-65 years in good health and CMV-seropositive.

The chain employs TRBV4-3 and TRBJ2-1, with 12 nucleotides matching TRBD2. CDR3 length: 17 amino acids. CDR1 and CDR2 from the germline V gene are LGHNA and YSLEER. V lost 4 bases, J lost 2 bases, and 6 bases stayed unmatched. The CDR3 coding sequence is TGCGCCAGCAGCCCCCGACTAGCGGGGGCCACCTACAATGAGCAGTTCTTC. Residues: CASSPRLAGATYNEQFF.

The chain is built from TRBV5-6 and TRBJ1-5; TRBD1 aligns across 8 bases. V lost 4 bases and J lost 4; bases outside the gene matches: 7. Germline-derived CDR1 and CDR2 are SGHDT and YYEEEE. This CDR3 has 15 amino acids. The CDR3 sequence is CASSATGEPNQPQHF. CDR3 nucleotides: TGTGCCAGCAGCGCGACAGGGGAACCTAATCAGCCCCAGCATTTT.

The chain uses TRBV7-3 and TRBJ1-2; D is perhaps TRBD1 (5 bases). The germline gives CDR1 SGHTA, CDR2 FQGTGA. This CDR3 spans 13 amino acids. Trimming stripped 5 bases from V and 6 bases from J, with 13 bases between. CDR3 sequence (DNA): TGTGCCAGCAGCAACCGACGGGGGAATGGCTACACCTTC. As protein: CASSNRRGNGYTF. The whole variable domain, filled in from reference TRBV7-3 and TRBJ1-2, reads GAGVSQTPSNKVTEKGKYVELRCDPISGHTALYWYRQSLGQGPEFLIYFQGTGAADDSGLPNDRFFAVRPEGSVSTLKIQRTERGDSAVYLCASSNRRGNGYTFGSGTRLTVV.

The rearrangement joins TRBV29-1 to TRBJ1-2; a possible D gene is TRBD1 (6 bases). Germline values: CDR1 SQVTM, CDR2 ANQGSEA. This CDR3 has 11 residues. The V end was cut by 7 bases, the J end by 4 bases, with 10 bases between. The chain's CDR3 is CSAEGGYGYTF. The CDR3 coding sequence is TGCAGCGCCGAAGGGGGCTATGGCTACACCTTC.